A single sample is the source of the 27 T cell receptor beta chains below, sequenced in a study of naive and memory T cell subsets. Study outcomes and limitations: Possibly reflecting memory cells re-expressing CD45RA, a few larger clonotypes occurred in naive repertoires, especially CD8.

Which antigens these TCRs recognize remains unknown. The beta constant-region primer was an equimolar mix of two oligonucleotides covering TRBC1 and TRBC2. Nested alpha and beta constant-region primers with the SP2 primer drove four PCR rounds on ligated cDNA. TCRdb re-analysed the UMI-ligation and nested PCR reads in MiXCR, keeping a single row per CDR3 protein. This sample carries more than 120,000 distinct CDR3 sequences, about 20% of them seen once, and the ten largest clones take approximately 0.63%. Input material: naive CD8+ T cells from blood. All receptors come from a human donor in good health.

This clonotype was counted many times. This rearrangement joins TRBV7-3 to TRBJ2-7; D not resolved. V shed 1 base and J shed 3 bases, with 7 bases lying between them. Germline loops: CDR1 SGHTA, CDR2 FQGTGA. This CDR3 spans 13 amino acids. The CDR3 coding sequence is TGTGCCAGCAGCTTAAATAGGAACTACGAGCAGTACTTC. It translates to CASSLNRNYEQYF. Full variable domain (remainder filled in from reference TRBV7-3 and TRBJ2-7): GAGVSQTPSNKVTEKGKYVELRCDPISGHTALYWYRQSLGQGPEFLIYFQGTGAADDSGLPNDRFFAVRPEGSVSTLKIQRTERGDSAVYLCASSLNRNYEQYFGPGTRLTVT.

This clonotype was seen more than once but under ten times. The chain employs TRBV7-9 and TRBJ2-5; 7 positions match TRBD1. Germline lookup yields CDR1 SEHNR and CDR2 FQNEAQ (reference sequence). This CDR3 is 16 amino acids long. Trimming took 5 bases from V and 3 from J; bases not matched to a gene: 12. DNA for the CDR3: TGTGCCAGCAGCCCGATGACCGGGACAGAAGAAGAGACCCAGTACTTC. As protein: CASSPMTGTEEETQYF.

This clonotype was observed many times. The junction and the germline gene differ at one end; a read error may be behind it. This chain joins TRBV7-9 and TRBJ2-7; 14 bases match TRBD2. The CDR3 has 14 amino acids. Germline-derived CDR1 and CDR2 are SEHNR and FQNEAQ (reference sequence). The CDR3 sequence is CASSLGLAGDEQYF. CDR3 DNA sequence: TGCGCCAGCAGCCTGGGACTAGCGGGAGACGAGCAGTACTTC.

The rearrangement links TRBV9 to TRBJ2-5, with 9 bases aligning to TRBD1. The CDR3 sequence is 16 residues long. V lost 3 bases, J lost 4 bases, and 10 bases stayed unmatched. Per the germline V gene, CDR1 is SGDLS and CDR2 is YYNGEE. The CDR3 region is CASSGTDRGDGETQYF. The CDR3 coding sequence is TGTGCCAGCAGCGGGACCGACAGGGGGGACGGAGAGACCCAGTACTTC.

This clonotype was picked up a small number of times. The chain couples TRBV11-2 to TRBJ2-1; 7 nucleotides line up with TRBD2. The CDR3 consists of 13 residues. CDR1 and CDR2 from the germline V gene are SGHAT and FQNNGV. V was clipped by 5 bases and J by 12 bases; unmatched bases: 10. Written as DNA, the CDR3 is TGTGCCAGCAGCCTCAAACTAGCGCAATTGCAGTTCTTC. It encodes CASSLKLAQLQFF.

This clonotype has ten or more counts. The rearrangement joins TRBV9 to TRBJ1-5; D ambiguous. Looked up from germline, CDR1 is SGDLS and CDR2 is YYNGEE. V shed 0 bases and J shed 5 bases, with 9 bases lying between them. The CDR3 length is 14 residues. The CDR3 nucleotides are TGTGCCAGCAGCGTAGACGCCGGGTATCAGCCCCAGCATTTT. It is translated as CASSVDAGYQPQHF.

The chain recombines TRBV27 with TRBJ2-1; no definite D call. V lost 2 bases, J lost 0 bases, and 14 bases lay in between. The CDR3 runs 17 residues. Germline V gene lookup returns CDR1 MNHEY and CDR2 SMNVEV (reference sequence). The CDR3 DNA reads TGTGCCAGCAGTTTAGCTTTTGAGATGCGCTCCTACAATGAGCAGTTCTTC. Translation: CASSLAFEMRSYNEQFF.

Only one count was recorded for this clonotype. The CDR3 here is CSVIFGASEAFF. Written as DNA, the CDR3 is TGCAGCGTAATTTTTGGGGCTTCTGAAGCTTTCTTT. The chain uses TRBV29-1 and TRBJ1-1, with a possible D match to TRBD1 (5 bases). This CDR3 contains 12 residues. Trimming stripped 6 bases from V and 6 bases from J, with 14 bases between. Germline values: CDR1 SQVTM, CDR2 ANQGSEA.

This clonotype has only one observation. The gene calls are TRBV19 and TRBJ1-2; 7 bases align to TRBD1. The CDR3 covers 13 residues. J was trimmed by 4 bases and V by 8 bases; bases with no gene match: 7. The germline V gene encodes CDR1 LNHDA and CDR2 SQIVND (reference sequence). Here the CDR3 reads CASQKTGSYGYTF. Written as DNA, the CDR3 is TGTGCCAGTCAGAAGACAGGGTCCTATGGCTACACCTTC.

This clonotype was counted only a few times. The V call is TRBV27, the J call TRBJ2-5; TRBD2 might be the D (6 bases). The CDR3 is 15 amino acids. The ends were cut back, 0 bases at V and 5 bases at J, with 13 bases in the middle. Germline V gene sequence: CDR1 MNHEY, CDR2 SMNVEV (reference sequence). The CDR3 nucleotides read TGTGCCAGCAGTTTATCCCTAGCGTCTCTGGAGACCCAGTACTTC. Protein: CASSLSLASLETQYF.

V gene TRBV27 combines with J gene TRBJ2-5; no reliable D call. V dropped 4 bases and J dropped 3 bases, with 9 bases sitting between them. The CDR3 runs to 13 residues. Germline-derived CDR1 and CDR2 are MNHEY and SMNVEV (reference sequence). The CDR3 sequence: CASSYNSKETQYF. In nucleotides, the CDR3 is TGTGCCAGCAGTTACAACAGTAAAGAGACCCAGTACTTC.

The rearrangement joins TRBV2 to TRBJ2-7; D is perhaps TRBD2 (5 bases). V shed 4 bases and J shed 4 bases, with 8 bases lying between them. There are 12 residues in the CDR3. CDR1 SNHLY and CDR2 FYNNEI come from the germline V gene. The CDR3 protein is CASSGEGYEQYF. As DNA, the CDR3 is TGTGCCAGCAGTGGAGAGGGTTACGAGCAGTACTTC.

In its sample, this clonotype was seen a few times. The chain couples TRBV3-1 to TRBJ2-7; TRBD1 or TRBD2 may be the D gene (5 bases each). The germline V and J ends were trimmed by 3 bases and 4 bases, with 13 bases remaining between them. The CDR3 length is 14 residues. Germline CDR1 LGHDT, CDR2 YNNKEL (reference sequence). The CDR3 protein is CASSQGMGDYEQYF. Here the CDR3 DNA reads TGTGCCAGCAGCCAGGGGATGGGGGATTACGAGCAGTACTTC.

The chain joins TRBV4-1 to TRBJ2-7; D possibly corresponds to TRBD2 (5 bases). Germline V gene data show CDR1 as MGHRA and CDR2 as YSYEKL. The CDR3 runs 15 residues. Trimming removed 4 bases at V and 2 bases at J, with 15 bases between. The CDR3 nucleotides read TGCGCCAGCAGCCCTAGCCCGGTTACTACCTACGAGCAGTACTTC. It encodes CASSPSPVTTYEQYF.

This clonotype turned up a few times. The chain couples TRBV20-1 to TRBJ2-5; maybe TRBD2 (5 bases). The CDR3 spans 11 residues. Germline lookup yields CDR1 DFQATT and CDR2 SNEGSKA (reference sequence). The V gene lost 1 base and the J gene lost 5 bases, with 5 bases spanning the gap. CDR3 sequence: CSARAGETQYF. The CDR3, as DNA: TGCAGTGCTAGAGCGGGGGAGACCCAGTACTTC.

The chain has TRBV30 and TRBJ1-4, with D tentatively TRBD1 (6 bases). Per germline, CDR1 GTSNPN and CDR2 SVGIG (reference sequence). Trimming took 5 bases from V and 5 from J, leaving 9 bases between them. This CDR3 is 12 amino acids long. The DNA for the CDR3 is TGTGCCTGGGAGGACAGAAATGAAAAACTGTTTTTT. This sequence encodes CAWEDRNEKLFF.

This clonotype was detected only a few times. CDR3 residues: CASSSRLNSYEQYF. The CDR3 region has the DNA TGTGCCAGCAGCTCACGACTGAACTCCTACGAGCAGTACTTC. This chain connects TRBV11-1 to TRBJ2-7; D not certain. Trimming took 4 bases from V and 0 from J, leaving 10 bases between them. This CDR3 spans 14 amino acids. The germline CDR1 and CDR2 sequences are SGHAT and FQDESV (reference sequence).

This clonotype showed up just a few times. Written as DNA, the CDR3 is TGTGCCAGCAGCCACCCGGGGGAGAACACCGGGGAGCTGTTTTTT. Protein product: CASSHPGENTGELFF. V is TRBV13 and J is TRBJ2-2, with TRBD2 as a possible D gene (6 bases). This CDR3 is built from 15 residues. CDR1 is PRHDT and CDR2 is FYEKMQ in the germline V gene (reference sequence). Trimming took off 5 bases at V and 1 base at J, with 11 bases between the two ends.

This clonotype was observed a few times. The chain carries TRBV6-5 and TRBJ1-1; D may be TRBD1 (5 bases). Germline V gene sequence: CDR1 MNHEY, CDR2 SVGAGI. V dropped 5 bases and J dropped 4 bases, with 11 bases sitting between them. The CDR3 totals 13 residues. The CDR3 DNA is TGTGCCAGCAGTCCCGCGGGGGGCACTGAAGCTTTCTTT. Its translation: CASSPAGGTEAFF.

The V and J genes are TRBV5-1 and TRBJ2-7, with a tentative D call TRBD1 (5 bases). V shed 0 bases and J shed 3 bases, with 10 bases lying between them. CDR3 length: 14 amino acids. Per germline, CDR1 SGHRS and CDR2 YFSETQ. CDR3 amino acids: CASSLEGDGYEQYF. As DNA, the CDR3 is TGCGCCAGCAGCTTGGAAGGGGATGGCTACGAGCAGTACTTC.

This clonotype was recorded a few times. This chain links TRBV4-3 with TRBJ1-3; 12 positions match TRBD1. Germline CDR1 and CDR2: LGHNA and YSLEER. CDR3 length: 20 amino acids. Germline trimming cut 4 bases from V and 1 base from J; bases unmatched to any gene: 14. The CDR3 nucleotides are TGCGCCAGCAGCCCGGGGACAGGGGGCATTGAAGGAAGGTCTGGAAACACCATATATTTT. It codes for CASSPGTGGIEGRSGNTIYF.

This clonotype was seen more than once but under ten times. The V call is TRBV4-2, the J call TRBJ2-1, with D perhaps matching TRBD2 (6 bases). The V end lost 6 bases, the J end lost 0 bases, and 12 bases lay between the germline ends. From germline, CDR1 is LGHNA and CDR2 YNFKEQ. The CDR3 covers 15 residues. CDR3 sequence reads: CASSEDGSSYNEQFF. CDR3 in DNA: TGTGCCAGCAGTGAGGACGGGAGCTCCTACAATGAGCAGTTCTTC.

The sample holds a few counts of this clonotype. The CDR3 region is CASSGPGLAIEQFF. The DNA of the CDR3 is TGTGCCAGCAGCGGCCCGGGACTAGCCATTGAGCAGTTCTTC. The chain links TRBV6-2 or TRBV6-3 to TRBJ2-1, with TRBD2 matching over 9 bases. V lost 6 bases and J lost 9; bases outside the gene matches: 9. The CDR3 is 14 amino acids. Per the germline V gene, CDR1 is MNHEY and CDR2 is SVGEGT.

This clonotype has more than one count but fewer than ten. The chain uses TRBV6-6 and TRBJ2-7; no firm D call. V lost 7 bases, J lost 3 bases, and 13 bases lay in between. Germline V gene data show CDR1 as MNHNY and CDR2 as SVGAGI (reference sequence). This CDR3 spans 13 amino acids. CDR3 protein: CASTYMAGYEQYF. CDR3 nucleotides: TGTGCCAGCACCTACATGGCAGGCTACGAGCAGTACTTC.

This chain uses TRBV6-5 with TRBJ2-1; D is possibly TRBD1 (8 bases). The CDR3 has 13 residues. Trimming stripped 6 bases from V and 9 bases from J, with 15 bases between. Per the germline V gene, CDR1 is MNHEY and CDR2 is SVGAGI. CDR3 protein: CASRTTGGGEQFF. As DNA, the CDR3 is TGTGCCAGCAGGACAACAGGGGGGGGTGAGCAGTTCTTC.

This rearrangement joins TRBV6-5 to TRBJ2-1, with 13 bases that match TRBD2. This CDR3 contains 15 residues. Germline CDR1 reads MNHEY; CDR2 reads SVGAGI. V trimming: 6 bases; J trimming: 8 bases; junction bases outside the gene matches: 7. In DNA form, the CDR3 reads TGTGCCAGCAGACGACTAGCGGGAGGTGACGATGAGCAGTTCTTC. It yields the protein CASRRLAGGDDEQFF.

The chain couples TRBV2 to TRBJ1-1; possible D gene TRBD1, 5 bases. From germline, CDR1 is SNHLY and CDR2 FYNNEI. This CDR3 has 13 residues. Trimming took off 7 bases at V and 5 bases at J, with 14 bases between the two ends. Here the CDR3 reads CASTMTEETEAFF. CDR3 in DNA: TGTGCCAGCACCATGACAGAAGAGACTGAAGCTTTCTTT.